The present T cell receptor beta chain was sequenced within a study of technical replicates of blood from a handful of donors. The germline gives CDR1 MGHRA, CDR2 YSYEKL. V was pared by 4 bases and J by 7 bases, with 4 bases of the junction left unmatched. The CDR3 spans 14 residues. This clone has a single count. Here immunoSEQ multiplex PCR was the method, and the copy in TCRdb shows in-frame clones only, minus some. The data contain over 25,000 clones, 85% to 95% of them singletons. The source material was PBMCs. This clonotype was obtained from a human donor in good health. Some clones in this sample may be carry-over from other donors' samples. The chain couples TRBV4-1 to TRBJ1-5; 10 bases match TRBD1. The CDR3 DNA reads TGCGCCAGCAGCCGCGGGACAGGGGTCCAGCCCCAGCATTTT. Its protein product is CASSRGTGVQPQHF.